Below, 17 T cell receptor beta chains from the same sample are listed, as sequenced in a study of human T cells and chemical hapten exposure. Described time point: healthy volunteer bleed at 2 weeks. Unfractionated whole blood yielded total RNA. From the RACE reads, TCRdb called clonotypes with MiXCR, one entry per CDR3 protein. Among roughly 130,000 distinct CDR3 sequences listed, approximately 8.3% were seen once. Sequenced sample: whole blood. The receptors were gathered from a male donor in good health. Some clones in this sample may be carry-over from other donors' samples.

This clonotype was picked up many times. V and J are TRBV10-1 and TRBJ2-1; D not resolved. The V end lost 6 bases, the J end lost 1 base, and 7 bases lay between the germline ends. Germline V gene lookup returns CDR1 WNHNN and CDR2 SYGVQD (reference sequence). The CDR3 contains 13 residues. CDR3 bases: TGCGCCAGCAGCGGACCATCCTACAATGAGCAGTTCTTC. It specifies CASSGPSYNEQFF.

This clonotype was counted ten times or more. V gene TRBV29-1 combines with J gene TRBJ2-1; 7 nucleotides line up with TRBD1. V trimming: 7 bases; J trimming: 2 bases; junction bases outside the gene matches: 8. Germline V lookup: CDR1 SQVTM, CDR2 ANQGSEA. This CDR3 comprises 14 residues. The CDR3 is CSAKTGSAYNEQFF. The CDR3 coding sequence is TGCAGCGCCAAGACAGGGTCCGCCTACAATGAGCAGTTCTTC.

This clonotype was seen a few times. The V and J genes are TRBV12-3 or TRBV12-4 and TRBJ2-3, with D perhaps TRBD2 (6 bases). This CDR3 region has 14 residues. V shed 6 bases and J shed 2 bases, with 12 bases lying between them. CDR3 coding DNA: TGTGCCAGCAGCCCCGGGGACTTCACAGATACGCAGTATTTT. Amino acids: CASSPGDFTDTQYF.

This clonotype has at least ten counts. The chain employs TRBV10-3 and TRBJ1-5; D not certain. Germline V gene sequence: CDR1 ENHRY, CDR2 SYGVKD. The V end was cut by 3 bases, the J end by 0 bases, with 9 bases between. The CDR3 consists of 15 residues. The DNA for the CDR3 is TGTGCCATCAGTGACCCTGGTAATAGCAATCAGCCCCAGCATTTT. Translation gives CAISDPGNSNQPQHF.

This clonotype was found many times. V usage is TRBV27 and J usage is TRBJ2-7; tentative D call: TRBD1 (6 bases). The germline V gene has CDR1 MNHEY and CDR2 SMNVEV (reference sequence). The CDR3 has 13 amino acids. V was clipped by 6 bases and J by 2 bases, with 11 bases between them. The DNA of the CDR3 is TGTGCCAGCAGGCCACAGGGCACCTACGAGCAGTACTTC. Protein product: CASRPQGTYEQYF.

This clonotype was seen at least ten times. V and J are TRBV4-1 and TRBJ2-7; D is perhaps TRBD1 (6 bases). The CDR3 loop spans 15 amino acids. With 2 bases removed from V and 0 bases from J, the gap between germline ends came to 11 bases. Germline V gene lookup returns CDR1 MGHRA and CDR2 YSYEKL. The CDR3 sequence is CASSQTTGSSYEQYF. The CDR3 DNA reads TGCGCCAGCAGCCAAACTACAGGGAGCTCCTACGAGCAGTACTTC.

This clonotype has more than one count but fewer than ten. The gene calls are TRBV16 and TRBJ2-7, with a tentative D call TRBD1 (7 bases). CDR3 length: 15 amino acids. Germline V gives CDR1 KGHSY, CDR2 FQNENV. Between the trimmed V and J ends, which lost 3 bases and 2 bases, there was a span of 14 bases. The CDR3 region is CASSHGRDSTYEQYF. Here the CDR3 DNA reads TGTGCCAGCAGCCACGGGCGGGACAGCACCTACGAGCAGTACTTC.

CDR3: CASSLLAGFSYNEQFF. The CDR3 bases are TGTGCCAGCAGCTTACTAGCGGGTTTCTCCTACAATGAGCAGTTCTTC. The V gene is TRBV7-8, the J gene TRBJ2-1; 8 nucleotides align to TRBD2. The CDR3 loop spans 16 amino acids. Germline V gene data show CDR1 as SGHVS and CDR2 as FQNEAQ. The ends lost 2 bases at V and 0 bases at J; junction bases unmatched: 3. Combining the CDR3 with reference TRBV7-8 and TRBJ2-1 gives the whole variable domain GAGVSQSPRYKVAKRGQDVALRCDPISGHVSLFWYQQALGQGPEFLTYFQNEAQLDKSGLPSDRFFAERPEGSVSTLKIQRTQQEDSAVYLCASSLLAGFSYNEQFFGPGTRLTVL.

The V gene is TRBV10-3, the J gene TRBJ1-1; possibly TRBD1 for D (6 bases). Germline CDR1 reads ENHRY; CDR2 reads SYGVKD. V was shortened by 10 bases and J by 4 bases, with 19 bases between the two germline ends. CDR3 length equals 14 residues. CDR3 sequence reads: CATELGGAGTEAFF. CDR3 nucleotide sequence: TGTGCCACCGAATTGGGGGGCGCAGGCACTGAAGCTTTCTTT.

This clonotype has at least ten counts. This chain connects TRBV12-3 or TRBV12-4 to TRBJ1-5; D is undetermined. The CDR3 runs to 14 residues. V was clipped by 2 bases and J by 1 base, with 6 bases between them. The CDR3, as DNA: TGTGCCAGCAGTTTACAGAAAAGCAATCAGCCCCAGCATTTT. The encoded protein is CASSLQKSNQPQHF.

V gene TRBV2 combines with J gene TRBJ2-7, with D uncertain. V dropped 0 bases and J dropped 3 bases, with 12 bases sitting between them. Germline values: CDR1 SNHLY, CDR2 FYNNEI. There are 15 residues in the CDR3. The DNA of the CDR3 is TGTGCCAGCAGTGAAGCAGGGTCCGGATTCTACGAGCAGTACTTC. Translated: CASSEAGSGFYEQYF.

The chain joins TRBV12-3 or TRBV12-4 to TRBJ2-7, with a possible D match to TRBD1 (5 bases). This CDR3 spans 13 amino acids. V was shortened by 5 bases and J by 4 bases, with 12 bases between the two germline ends. The CDR3 here is CASSPLTVYEQYF. In nucleotides, the CDR3 is TGTGCCAGCAGTCCCCTGACAGTTTACGAGCAGTACTTC.

The CDR3 here is CASRLAGGPINEQFF. CDR3 sequence (DNA): TGCGCCAGCAGATTAGCGGGAGGGCCCATCAATGAGCAGTTCTTC. This chain links TRBV5-1 with TRBJ2-1, with 11 bases identical to TRBD2. CDR1 and CDR2 from the germline V gene are SGHRS and YFSETQ. This CDR3 spans 15 amino acids. The J segment lost 6 bases and the V segment lost 5 bases, leaving 7 bases of the junction unmatched.

The chain links TRBV11-2 to TRBJ2-7; D perhaps matches TRBD2 (6 bases). The CDR3 covers 18 residues. V shed 5 bases and J shed 2 bases, with 25 bases lying between them. Germline CDR1 SGHAT, CDR2 FQNNGV. The CDR3 spells CASSPYPGLEAPPYEQYF. DNA of the CDR3: TGTGCCAGCAGCCCATATCCGGGACTGGAAGCTCCCCCCTACGAGCAGTACTTC.

The J gene is TRBJ2-3, the V gene TRBV7-9; D is ambiguous. Trimming removed 4 bases from V and 3 bases from J, with 8 bases in between. CDR1 is SEHNR, CDR2 FQNEAQ, per germline (reference sequence). The CDR3 extends over 13 amino acids. CDR3 DNA sequence: TGTGCCAGCAGCTCCCGAGAGACAGATACGCAGTATTTT. It is translated as CASSSRETDTQYF.

The chain combines TRBV10-2 with TRBJ1-1; possible D gene TRBD1, 5 bases. There are 15 residues in the CDR3. V was pared by 5 bases and J by 4 bases, with 17 bases between. Germline V lookup: CDR1 WSHSY, CDR2 SAAADI. The CDR3 is CASSRTQGRSTEAFF. CDR3 in DNA: TGCGCCAGCAGTCGAACGCAGGGTAGGAGCACTGAAGCTTTCTTT.

The sample holds a few counts of this clonotype. This sequence joins TRBV29-1 and TRBJ2-7; TRBD2 is a possible D gene (5 bases). Germline V gene lookup returns CDR1 SQVTM and CDR2 ANQGSEA. With 6 bases removed from V and 5 bases from J, the gap between germline ends came to 11 bases. The CDR3 is 11 amino acids. CDR3 in DNA: TGCAGCGTCCGGGGTCTCGACGAGCAGTACTTC. Its protein product is CSVRGLDEQYF.